This T cell receptor beta chain was identified in a study of cytomegalovirus exposure and HLA in healthy donors. The study ran its PCR with 60 Vbeta and 13 Jbeta primers. Data came from immunoSEQ multiplex PCR; TCRdb stores just in-frame clones and leaves some out. The table has about 140,000 clones, about 82% seen once. Germline CDR1 MDHEN, CDR2 SYDVKM. This CDR3 has 14 amino acids. J lost 10 bases, V lost 8 bases, and 6 bases had no gene match. General study results and limits: An Asian-associated ancestry cluster reportedly showed fewer N-insertions than the approximately 630-donor mean in a later analysis. A prior analysis recorded that most TCR beta V segments were productive about 90% or about 30% of the time. The likely origin of a cluster of highly shared sequence variants was a sequencing artifact.

Comments on this clone: Its antigen remains unidentified.

Sequencing used PBMCs. The chain carries TRBV28 and TRBJ1-6, with TRBD1 matching 12 bases. This TCR was recovered from a man in his thirties or forties in good health and CMV-seronegative. The CDR3 region has the DNA TGTGCCAGCTCCCCGGGACAGGGGGCGTCACCCCTCCACTTT. Protein sequence: CASSPGQGASPLHF.